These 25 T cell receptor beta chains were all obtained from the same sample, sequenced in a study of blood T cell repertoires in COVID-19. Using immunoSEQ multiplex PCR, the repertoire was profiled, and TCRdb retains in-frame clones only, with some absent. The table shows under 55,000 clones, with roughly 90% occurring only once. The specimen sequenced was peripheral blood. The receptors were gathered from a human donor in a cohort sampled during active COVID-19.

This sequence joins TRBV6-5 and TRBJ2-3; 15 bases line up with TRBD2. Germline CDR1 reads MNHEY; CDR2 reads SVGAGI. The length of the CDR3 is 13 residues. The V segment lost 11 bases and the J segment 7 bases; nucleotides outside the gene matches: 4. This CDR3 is CAAGLAGGNTQYF. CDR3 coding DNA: TGTGCCGCGGGACTAGCGGGAGGAAATACGCAGTATTTT.

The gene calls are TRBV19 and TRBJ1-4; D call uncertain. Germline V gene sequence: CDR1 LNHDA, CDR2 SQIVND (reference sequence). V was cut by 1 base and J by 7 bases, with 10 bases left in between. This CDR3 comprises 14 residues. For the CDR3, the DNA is TGTGCCAGTAGTATAGGACCCGGGAGTGAAAAACTGTTTTTT. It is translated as CASSIGPGSEKLFF.

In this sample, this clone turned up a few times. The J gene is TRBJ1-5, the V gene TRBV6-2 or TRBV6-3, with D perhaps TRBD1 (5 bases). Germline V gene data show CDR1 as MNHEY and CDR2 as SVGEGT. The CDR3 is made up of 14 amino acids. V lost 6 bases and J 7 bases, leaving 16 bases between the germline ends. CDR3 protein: CASSLGSGGQPQHF. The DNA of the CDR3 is TGTGCCAGCAGCCTAGGGAGCGGGGGGCAGCCCCAGCATTTT.

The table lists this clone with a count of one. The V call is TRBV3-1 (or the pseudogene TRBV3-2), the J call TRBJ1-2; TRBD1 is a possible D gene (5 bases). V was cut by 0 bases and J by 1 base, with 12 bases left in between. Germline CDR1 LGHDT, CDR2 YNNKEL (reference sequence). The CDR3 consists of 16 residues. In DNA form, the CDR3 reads TGTGCCAGCAGCCAAGATCTCGGGGGTAGTAACTATGGCTACACCTTC. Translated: CASSQDLGGSNYGYTF.

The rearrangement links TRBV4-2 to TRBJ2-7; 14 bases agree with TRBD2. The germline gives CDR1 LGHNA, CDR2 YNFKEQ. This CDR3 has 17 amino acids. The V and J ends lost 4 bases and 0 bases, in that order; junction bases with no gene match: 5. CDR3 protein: CASSLIGTSGSSYEQYF. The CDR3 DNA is TGTGCCAGCAGCCTCATAGGGACTAGCGGGAGCTCCTACGAGCAGTACTTC.

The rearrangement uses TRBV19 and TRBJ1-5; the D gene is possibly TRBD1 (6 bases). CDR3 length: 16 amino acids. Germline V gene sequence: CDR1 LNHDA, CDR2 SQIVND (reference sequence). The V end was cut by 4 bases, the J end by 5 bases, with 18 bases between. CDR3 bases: TGTGCCAGTAGTAAAACGCAGGGGCTAGGAGATCAGCCCCAGCATTTT. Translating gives CASSKTQGLGDQPQHF.

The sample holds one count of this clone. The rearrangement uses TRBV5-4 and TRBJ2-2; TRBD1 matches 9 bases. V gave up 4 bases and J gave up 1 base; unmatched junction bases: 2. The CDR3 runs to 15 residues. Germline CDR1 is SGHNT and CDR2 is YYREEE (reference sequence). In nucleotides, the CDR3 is TGTGCCAGCAGCGAGGGACAGGGGAACACCGGGGAGCTGTTTTTT. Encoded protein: CASSEGQGNTGELFF.

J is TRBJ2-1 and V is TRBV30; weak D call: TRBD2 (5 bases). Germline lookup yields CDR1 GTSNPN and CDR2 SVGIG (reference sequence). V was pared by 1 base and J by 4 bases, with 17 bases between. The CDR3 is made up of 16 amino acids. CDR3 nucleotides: TGTGCCTGGAGTGCCCTTGATGGGAGTGTTTACAATGAGCAGTTCTTC. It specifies CAWSALDGSVYNEQFF.

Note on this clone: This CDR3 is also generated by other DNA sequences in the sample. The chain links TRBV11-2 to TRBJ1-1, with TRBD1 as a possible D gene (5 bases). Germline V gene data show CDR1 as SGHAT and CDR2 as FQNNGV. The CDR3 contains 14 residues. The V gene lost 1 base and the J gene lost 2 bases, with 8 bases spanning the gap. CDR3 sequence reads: CASSLGQGNTEAFF. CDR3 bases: TGTGCCAGCAGCTTAGGGCAGGGTAACACTGAAGCTTTCTTT.

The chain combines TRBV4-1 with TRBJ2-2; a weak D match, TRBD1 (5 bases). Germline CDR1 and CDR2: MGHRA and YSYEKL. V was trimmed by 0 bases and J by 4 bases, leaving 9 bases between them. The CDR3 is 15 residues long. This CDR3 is CASSQDYRGTGELFF. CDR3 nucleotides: TGCGCCAGCAGCCAAGATTATAGGGGCACCGGGGAGCTGTTTTTT.

The CDR3 spells CASSFQPPGVTGANVLTF. CDR3 bases: TGTGCCAGCAGCTTCCAACCCCCAGGGGTCACTGGGGCCAACGTCCTGACTTTC. This sequence joins TRBV7-3 and TRBJ2-6; D is perhaps TRBD1 (6 bases). Trimming left V 3 bases short and J 2 bases short, with 17 bases between. CDR1 is SGHTA and CDR2 is FQGTGA in the germline V gene. The CDR3 runs 18 residues. The full variable domain, in which reference TRBV7-3 and TRBJ2-6 provide the parts outside the CDR3, is GAGVSQTPSNKVTEKGKYVELRCDPISGHTALYWYRQSLGQGPEFLIYFQGTGAADDSGLPNDRFFAVRPEGSVSTLKIQRTERGDSAVYLCASSFQPPGVTGANVLTFGAGSRLTVL.

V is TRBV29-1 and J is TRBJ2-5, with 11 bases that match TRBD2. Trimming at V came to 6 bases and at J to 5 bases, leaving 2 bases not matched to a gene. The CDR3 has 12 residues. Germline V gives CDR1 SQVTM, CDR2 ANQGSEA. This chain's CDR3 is CSVSSGRETQYF. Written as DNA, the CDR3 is TGCAGCGTCTCTAGCGGGAGGGAGACCCAGTACTTC.

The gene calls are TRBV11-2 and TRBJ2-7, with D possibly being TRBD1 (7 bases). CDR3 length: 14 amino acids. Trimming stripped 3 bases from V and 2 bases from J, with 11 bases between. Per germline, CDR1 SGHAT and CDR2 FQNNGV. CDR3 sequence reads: CASSFQGGAYEQYF. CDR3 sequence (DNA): TGTGCCAGCAGCTTCCAGGGGGGAGCCTACGAGCAGTACTTC.

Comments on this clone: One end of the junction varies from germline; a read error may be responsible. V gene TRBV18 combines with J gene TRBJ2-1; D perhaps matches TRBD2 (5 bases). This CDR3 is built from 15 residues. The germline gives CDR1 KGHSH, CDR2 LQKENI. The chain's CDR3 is CTSSPLREAWNEQFF. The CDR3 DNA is TGTACCAGCTCACCACTTCGGGAAGCCTGGAATGAGCAGTTCTTC.

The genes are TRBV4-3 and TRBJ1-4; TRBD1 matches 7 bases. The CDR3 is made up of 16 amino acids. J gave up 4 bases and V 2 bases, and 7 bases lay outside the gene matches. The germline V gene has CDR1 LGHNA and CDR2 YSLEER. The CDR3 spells CASSQPRTGLNEKLFF. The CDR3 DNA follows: TGCGCCAGCAGCCAACCGCGGACAGGTCTTAATGAAAAACTGTTTTTT.

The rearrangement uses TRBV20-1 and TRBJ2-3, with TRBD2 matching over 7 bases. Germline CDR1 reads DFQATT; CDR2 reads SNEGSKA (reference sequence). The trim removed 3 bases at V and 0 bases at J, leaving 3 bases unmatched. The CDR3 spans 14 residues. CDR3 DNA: TGCAGTGCTAGTGGTAGCGGGAGCACAGATACGCAGTATTTT. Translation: CSASGSGSTDTQYF.

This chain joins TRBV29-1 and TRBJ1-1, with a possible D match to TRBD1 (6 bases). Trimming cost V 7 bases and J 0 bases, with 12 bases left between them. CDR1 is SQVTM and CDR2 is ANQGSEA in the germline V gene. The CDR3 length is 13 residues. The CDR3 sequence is CSAKTGLNTEAFF. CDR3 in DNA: TGCAGCGCCAAGACAGGCTTGAACACTGAAGCTTTCTTT.

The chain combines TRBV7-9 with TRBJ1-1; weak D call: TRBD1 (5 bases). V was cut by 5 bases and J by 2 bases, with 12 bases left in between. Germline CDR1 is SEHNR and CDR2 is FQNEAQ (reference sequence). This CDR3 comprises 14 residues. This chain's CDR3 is CASSENGGNTEAFF. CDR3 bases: TGTGCCAGCAGCGAAAACGGGGGAAACACTGAAGCTTTCTTT. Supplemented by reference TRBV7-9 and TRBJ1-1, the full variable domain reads DTGVSQNPRHKITKRGQNVTFRCDPISEHNRLYWYRQTLGQGPEFLTYFQNEAQLEKSRLLSDRFSAERPKGSFSTLEIQRTEQGDSAMYLCASSENGGNTEAFFGQGTRLTVV.

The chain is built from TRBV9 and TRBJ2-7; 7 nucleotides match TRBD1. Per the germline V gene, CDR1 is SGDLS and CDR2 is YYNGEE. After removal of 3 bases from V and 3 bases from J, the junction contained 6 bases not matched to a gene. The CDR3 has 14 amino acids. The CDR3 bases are TGTGCCAGCAGCGGGACAGGTTCATACTACGAGCAGTACTTC. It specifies CASSGTGSYYEQYF.

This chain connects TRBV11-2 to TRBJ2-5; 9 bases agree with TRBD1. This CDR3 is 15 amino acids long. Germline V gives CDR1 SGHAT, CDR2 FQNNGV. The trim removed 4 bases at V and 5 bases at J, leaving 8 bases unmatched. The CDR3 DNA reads TGTGCCAGCAGCTACCCGACAGGGGGATTGGAGACCCAGTACTTC. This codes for CASSYPTGGLETQYF.

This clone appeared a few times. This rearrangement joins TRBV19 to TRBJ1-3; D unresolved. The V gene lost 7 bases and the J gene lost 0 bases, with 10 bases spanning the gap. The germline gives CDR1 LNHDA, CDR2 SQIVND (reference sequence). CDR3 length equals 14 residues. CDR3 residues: CASTETISGNTIYF. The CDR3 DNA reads TGTGCCAGTACCGAGACTATCTCTGGAAACACCATATATTTT.

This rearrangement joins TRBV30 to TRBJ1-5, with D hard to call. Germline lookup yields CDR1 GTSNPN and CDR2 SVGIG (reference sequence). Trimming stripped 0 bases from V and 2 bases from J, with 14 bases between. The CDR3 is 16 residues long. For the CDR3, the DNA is TGTGCCTGGAGTGTCTCCAGCGCCAAAGGCAATCAGCCCCAGCATTTT. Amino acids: CAWSVSSAKGNQPQHF.

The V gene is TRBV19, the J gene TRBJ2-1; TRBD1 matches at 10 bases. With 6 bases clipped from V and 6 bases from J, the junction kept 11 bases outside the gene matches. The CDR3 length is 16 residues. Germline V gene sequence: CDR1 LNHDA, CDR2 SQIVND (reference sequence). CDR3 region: CASSPLRDRGFNEQFF. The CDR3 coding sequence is TGTGCCAGTAGCCCCCTTAGGGACAGGGGATTCAATGAGCAGTTCTTC.

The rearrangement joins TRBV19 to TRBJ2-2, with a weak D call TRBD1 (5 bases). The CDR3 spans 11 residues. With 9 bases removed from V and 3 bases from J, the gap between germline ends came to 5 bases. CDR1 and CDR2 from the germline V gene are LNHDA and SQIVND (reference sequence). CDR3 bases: TGTGCCAGCAGGGACACCGGGGAGCTGTTTTTT. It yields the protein CASRDTGELFF.

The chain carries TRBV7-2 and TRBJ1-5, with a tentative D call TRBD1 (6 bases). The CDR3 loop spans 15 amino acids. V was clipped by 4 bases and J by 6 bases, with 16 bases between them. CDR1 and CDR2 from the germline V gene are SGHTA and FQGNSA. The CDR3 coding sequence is TGTGCCAGCAGCTCCCACGAGAGGGGGTTTCAGCCCCAGCATTTT. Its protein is CASSSHERGFQPQHF.